This T cell receptor beta chain was sequenced during a study of cytomegalovirus exposure and HLA in healthy donors. Study-wide findings and caveats: Cytomegalovirus status, reportedly, was diagnosed with high specificity and sensitivity by the classifier. TCR beta V segments were, for the most part, productive about 87% or about 30% of the time in an earlier analysis. Available immune exposure information covered CMV serostatus only.

Amplification used 60 Vbeta primers and 13 Jbeta primers. Assay: immunoSEQ multiplex PCR; the TCRdb copy retains only in-frame clones and omits some. The data hold 150,000 to 200,000 clones, with approximately 71% observed a single time. V dropped 0 bases and J dropped 9 bases, with 6 bases sitting between them. Germline V CDR1 and CDR2: WNHNN, SYGVQD (reference sequence). The CDR3 has 12 amino acids. For this clone: Its antigen is not known.

The rearrangement joins TRBV10-1 to TRBJ1-5; D gene ambiguous. The origin of this receptor is a man aged 50-60 years in good health and CMV-seronegative. The source material was PBMCs. DNA for the CDR3: TGCGCCAGCAGTGAGTCGACTCGGCCCCAGCATTTT. Amino acids: CASSESTRPQHF.